This is a list of T cell receptor beta chains from one sample in a study of cytomegalovirus exposure and HLA in healthy donors. Data came from immunoSEQ multiplex PCR; TCRdb stores just in-frame clones and leaves some out. The data contain about 280,000 clones, roughly 90% of them singletons. Sequencing was done on a sample of PBMCs. The receptors shown here come from a woman aged 18-29 years in good health and CMV-seronegative. The CDR3 runs from the conserved cysteine through the conserved F or W. Fields, in order: J gene, clone size, D gene, V gene, CDR3 protein, CDR3 DNA. The D gene is left open where the match is weak. Expanded clones are given a class, and other clones once, few, many or no size at all.

j_call: TRBJ2-3
clone_size: -
d_call: -
v_call: TRBV5-1
cdr3_aa: CASSFRDSSTDTQYF
cdr3_nt: TGCGCCAGCAGCTTCCGGGACTCTAGCACAGATACGCAGTATTTT

j_call: TRBJ2-3
clone_size: few
d_call: -
v_call: TRBV6-5
cdr3_aa: CASRDRLFTDTQYF
cdr3_nt: TGTGCCAGCAGGGACAGATTATTTACAGATACGCAGTATTTT

j_call: TRBJ1-3
clone_size: -
d_call: TRBD1
v_call: TRBV25-1
cdr3_aa: CASSGTGGRGGNTIYF
cdr3_nt: TGTGCCAGCAGTGGGACAGGGGGTCGGGGTGGTAACACCATATATTTT

j_call: TRBJ2-1
clone_size: -
d_call: TRBD2
v_call: TRBV27
cdr3_aa: CASSPRGLVNEQFF
cdr3_nt: TGTGCCAGCAGTCCACGAGGACTAGTGAATGAGCAGTTCTTC

j_call: TRBJ2-7
clone_size: -
d_call: -
v_call: TRBV7-8
cdr3_aa: CASSTPRGYEQYF
cdr3_nt: TGTGCCAGCAGCACCCCTAGAGGGTACGAGCAGTACTTC

j_call: TRBJ2-7
clone_size: -
d_call: TRBD2
v_call: TRBV5-1
cdr3_aa: CASSWVGSGEGEQYF
cdr3_nt: TGCGCCAGCAGCTGGGTCGGTAGCGGGGAAGGCGAGCAGTACTTC

j_call: TRBJ2-5
clone_size: few
d_call: TRBD2
v_call: TRBV7-9
cdr3_aa: CASSSGGTGRVETQYF
cdr3_nt: TGTGCCAGCAGCTCCGGGGGTACCGGGAGGGTAGAGACCCAGTACTTC

j_call: TRBJ2-5
clone_size: once
d_call: -
v_call: TRBV19
cdr3_aa: CASSTSGRGQETQYF
cdr3_nt: TGTGCCAGTAGTACCTCGGGAAGGGGGCAAGAGACCCAGTACTTC

j_call: TRBJ2-2
clone_size: -
d_call: -
v_call: TRBV11-2
cdr3_aa: CASRRYTGELFF
cdr3_nt: TGTGCCAGCAGACGGTACACCGGGGAGCTGTTTTTT

j_call: TRBJ2-7
clone_size: -
d_call: TRBD2
v_call: TRBV4-3
cdr3_aa: CASSRTSGKYEQYF
cdr3_nt: TGCGCCAGCAGTAGGACTAGCGGGAAATACGAGCAGTACTTC

j_call: TRBJ2-7
clone_size: -
d_call: -
v_call: TRBV28
cdr3_aa: CASSSPYEQYF
cdr3_nt: TGTGCCAGCAGCTCCCCCTACGAGCAGTACTTC

j_call: TRBJ2-5
clone_size: -
d_call: -
v_call: TRBV19
cdr3_aa: CASSSSQGQETQYF
cdr3_nt: TGTGCCAGTAGTTCGTCCCAGGGGCAAGAGACCCAGTACTTC

j_call: TRBJ2-3
clone_size: -
d_call: TRBD2
v_call: TRBV6-5
cdr3_aa: CASSYGPTSRTDTQYF
cdr3_nt: TGTGCCAGCAGTTACGGCCCGACTAGCCGCACAGATACGCAGTATTTT

j_call: TRBJ1-1
clone_size: once
d_call: -
v_call: TRBV19
cdr3_aa: CASSSQQGRNTEAFF
cdr3_nt: TGTGCCAGTAGTAGCCAACAGGGTCGGAACACTGAAGCTTTCTTT

j_call: TRBJ1-1
clone_size: once
d_call: -
v_call: TRBV25-1
cdr3_aa: CASSDHSGATEAFF
cdr3_nt: TGTGCCAGCAGTGATCATAGCGGGGCGACTGAAGCTTTCTTT

j_call: TRBJ2-5
clone_size: -
d_call: TRBD2
v_call: TRBV7-3
cdr3_aa: CASSLTGLAVQETQYF
cdr3_nt: TGTGCCAGCAGCTTAACCGGACTAGCTGTTCAAGAGACCCAGTACTTC

j_call: TRBJ1-6
clone_size: -
d_call: TRBD1
v_call: TRBV5-1
cdr3_aa: CASSSLPPGQGGNPLHF
cdr3_nt: TGCGCCAGCAGCTCCCTGCCGCCGGGACAGGGAGGGAATCCCCTCCACTTT

j_call: TRBJ2-7
clone_size: few
d_call: TRBD1
v_call: TRBV11-2
cdr3_aa: CASSLGQGGLSSYEQYF
cdr3_nt: TGTGCCAGCAGCTTAGGACAAGGGGGCCTTAGCTCCTACGAGCAGTACTTC

j_call: TRBJ2-1
clone_size: -
d_call: TRBD1
v_call: TRBV14
cdr3_aa: CASSQDPAGGSYNEQFF
cdr3_nt: TGTGCCAGCAGCCAAGATCCCGCAGGGGGATCCTACAATGAGCAGTTCTTC

j_call: TRBJ1-4
clone_size: -
d_call: -
v_call: TRBV19
cdr3_aa: CASMRIGAREKLFF
cdr3_nt: TGTGCCAGTATGAGGATAGGGGCTCGAGAAAAACTGTTTTTT

j_call: TRBJ2-1
clone_size: -
d_call: TRBD2
v_call: TRBV11-2
cdr3_aa: CASSFGLAPYNEQFF
cdr3_nt: TGTGCCAGCAGCTTCGGACTAGCTCCCTACAATGAGCAGTTCTTC

j_call: TRBJ1-3
clone_size: -
d_call: -
v_call: TRBV6-6
cdr3_aa: CASSSSRGTGNTIYF
cdr3_nt: TGTGCCAGCAGTTCCTCACGGGGGACTGGAAACACCATATATTTT

j_call: TRBJ2-7
clone_size: -
d_call: -
v_call: TRBV18
cdr3_aa: CASSPEALQGSEQYF
cdr3_nt: TGTGCCAGCTCACCAGAGGCTTTACAGGGCTCCGAGCAGTACTTC

j_call: TRBJ2-3
clone_size: -
d_call: -
v_call: TRBV9
cdr3_aa: CASSVVGVTDTQYF
cdr3_nt: TGTGCCAGCAGCGTAGTCGGGGTCACAGATACGCAGTATTTT

j_call: TRBJ2-4
clone_size: -
d_call: -
v_call: TRBV28
cdr3_aa: CAIRTAGAKNIQYF
cdr3_nt: TGTGCCATCCGGACAGCTGGGGCCAAAAACATTCAGTACTTC

j_call: TRBJ2-2
clone_size: -
d_call: -
v_call: TRBV5-6
cdr3_aa: CASSLTGFAGELFF
cdr3_nt: TGTGCCAGCAGCCTAACAGGGTTTGCCGGGGAGCTGTTTTTT

j_call: TRBJ2-7
clone_size: -
d_call: TRBD2
v_call: TRBV28
cdr3_aa: CASGPGGGPYEQYF
cdr3_nt: TGTGCCAGCGGACCGGGGGGGGGTCCCTACGAGCAGTACTTC

j_call: TRBJ2-2
clone_size: -
d_call: TRBD1
v_call: TRBV9
cdr3_aa: CASSAGTGANTGELFF
cdr3_nt: TGTGCCAGCAGCGCGGGGACAGGGGCGAACACCGGGGAGCTGTTTTTT

j_call: TRBJ1-6
clone_size: -
d_call: TRBD1
v_call: TRBV19
cdr3_aa: CASSNNRGGNSPLHF
cdr3_nt: TGTGCCAGTAGTAACAACAGGGGTGGCAATTCACCCCTCCACTTT